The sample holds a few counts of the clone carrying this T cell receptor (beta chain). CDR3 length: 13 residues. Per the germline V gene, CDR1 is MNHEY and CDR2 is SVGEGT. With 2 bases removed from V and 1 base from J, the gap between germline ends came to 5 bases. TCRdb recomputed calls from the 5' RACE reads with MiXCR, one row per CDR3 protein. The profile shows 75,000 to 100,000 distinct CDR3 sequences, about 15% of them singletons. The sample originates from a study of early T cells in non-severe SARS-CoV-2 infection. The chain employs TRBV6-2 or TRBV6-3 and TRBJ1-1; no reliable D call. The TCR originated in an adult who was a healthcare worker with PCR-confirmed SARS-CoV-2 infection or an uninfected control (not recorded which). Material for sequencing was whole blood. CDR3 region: CASSYAPNTEAFF. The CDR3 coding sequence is TGTGCCAGCAGTTACGCTCCGAACACTGAAGCTTTCTTT.